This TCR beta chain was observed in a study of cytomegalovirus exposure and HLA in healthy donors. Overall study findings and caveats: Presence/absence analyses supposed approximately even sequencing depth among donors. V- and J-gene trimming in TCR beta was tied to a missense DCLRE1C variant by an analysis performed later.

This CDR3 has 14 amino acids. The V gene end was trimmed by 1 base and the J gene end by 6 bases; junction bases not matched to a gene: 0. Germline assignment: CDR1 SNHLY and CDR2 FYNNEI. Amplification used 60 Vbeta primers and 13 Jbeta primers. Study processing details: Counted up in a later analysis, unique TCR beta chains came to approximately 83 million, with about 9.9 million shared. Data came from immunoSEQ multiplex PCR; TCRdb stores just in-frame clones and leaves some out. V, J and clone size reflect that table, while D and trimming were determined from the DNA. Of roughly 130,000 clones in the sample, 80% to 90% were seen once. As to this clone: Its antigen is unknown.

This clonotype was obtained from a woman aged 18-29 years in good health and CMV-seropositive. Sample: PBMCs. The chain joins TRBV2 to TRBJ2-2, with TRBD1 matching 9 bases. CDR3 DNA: TGTGCCAGCAGTGAAGGACAGGGGGCCGGGGAGCTGTTTTTT. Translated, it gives CASSEGQGAGELFF.